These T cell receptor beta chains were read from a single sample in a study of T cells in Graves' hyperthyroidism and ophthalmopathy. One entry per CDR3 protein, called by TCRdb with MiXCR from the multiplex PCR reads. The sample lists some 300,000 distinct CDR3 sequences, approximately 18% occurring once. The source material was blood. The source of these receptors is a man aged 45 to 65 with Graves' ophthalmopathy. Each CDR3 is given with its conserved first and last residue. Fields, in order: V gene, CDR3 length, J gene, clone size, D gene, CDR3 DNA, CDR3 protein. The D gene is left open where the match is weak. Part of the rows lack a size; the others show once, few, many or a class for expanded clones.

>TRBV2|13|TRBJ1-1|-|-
TGTGCCAGCGGTGCTACGGGCTCTACTGAAGCTTTCTTT
CASGATGSTEAFF
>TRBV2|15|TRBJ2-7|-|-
TGTGCCAGCAGTGGCGGCTGGCAGGGTAATGACGAGCAGTACTTC
CASSGGWQGNDEQYF
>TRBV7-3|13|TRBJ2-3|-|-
TGTGCCAGCAGCCTCGCCAACAGGGATACGCAGTATTTT
CASSLANRDTQYF
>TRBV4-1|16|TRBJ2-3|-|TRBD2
TGTGCCAGCAGCCAAGATGGCGGACTAGCAACAGATACGCAGTATTTT
CASSQDGGLATDTQYF
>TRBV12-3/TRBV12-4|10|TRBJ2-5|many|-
TGTGCCAGCGCAAAAGAGACCCAGTACTTC
CASAKETQYF
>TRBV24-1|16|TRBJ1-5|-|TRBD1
TGTGCCACCAGTGATAACGGACAGGGGAGCAATCAGCCCCAGCATTTT
CATSDNGQGSNQPQHF
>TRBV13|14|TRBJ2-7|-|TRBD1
TGTGCCAGCAGCTTGACAGGGGTGTCCTACGAGCAGTACTTC
CASSLTGVSYEQYF
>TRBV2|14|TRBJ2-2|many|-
TGTGCCAGCAGTGAACCGACTGGCTTCGGGGAGCTGTTTTTT
CASSEPTGFGELFF
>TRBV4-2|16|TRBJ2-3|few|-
TGTGCCAGCAGCCAAGATCGAAACGGTTACACAGATACGCAGTATTTT
CASSQDRNGYTDTQYF
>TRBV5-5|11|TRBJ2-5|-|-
TGTGCCAGCAGGGCGGCAGAGACCCAGTACTTC
CASRAAETQYF
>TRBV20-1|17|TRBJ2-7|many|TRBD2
TGCAGTGCTGAACCGGGACTAGCGGGACATTACAGCGGGGAGCAGTACTTC
CSAEPGLAGHYSGEQYF
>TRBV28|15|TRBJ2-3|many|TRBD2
TGTGCCAGCAGCTATACTAGCGGGATGAGGGATACGCAGTATTTT
CASSYTSGMRDTQYF
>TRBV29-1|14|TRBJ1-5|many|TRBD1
TGCAGCGTTTCTGGACAGGATAGCAATCAGCCCCAGCATTTT
CSVSGQDSNQPQHF
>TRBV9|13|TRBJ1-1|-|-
TGTGCCAGCAGCGTAGAGGGAGCCACTGAAGCTTTCTTT
CASSVEGATEAFF
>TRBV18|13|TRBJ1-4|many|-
TGTGCCAGCTCACCAGGGAGAGACGAAAAACTGTTTTTT
CASSPGRDEKLFF
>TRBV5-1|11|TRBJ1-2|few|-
TGCGCCAGCAGCGACAACTATGGCTACACCTTC
CASSDNYGYTF
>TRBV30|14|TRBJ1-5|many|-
TGTGCCTGGAGTCCAGGAGTAGGCAATCAGCCCCAGCATTTT
CAWSPGVGNQPQHF
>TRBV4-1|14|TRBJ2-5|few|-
TGCGCCAGCAGCCAAGATCACCGGGGTCCACAACAGTACTTC
CASSQDHRGPQQYF
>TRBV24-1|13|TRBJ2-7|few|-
TGTGCCACCAGTGATTCGTTCAGCTCCGAGCAGTACTTC
CATSDSFSSEQYF
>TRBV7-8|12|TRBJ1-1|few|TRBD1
TGTGCCAGCAGCCCGGGGACAGATCAAGCTTTCTTT
CASSPGTDQAFF
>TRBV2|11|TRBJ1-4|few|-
TGTGCCAGCAGATTAGATGAAAAACTGTTTTTT
CASRLDEKLFF
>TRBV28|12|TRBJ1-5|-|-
TGTGCCAGCGGGTGGGGCAATCAGCCCCAGCATTTT
CASGWGNQPQHF
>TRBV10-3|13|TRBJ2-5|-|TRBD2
TGTGCCGTAGATAGCGGGAGGGGGGAGACCCAGTACTTC
CAVDSGRGETQYF
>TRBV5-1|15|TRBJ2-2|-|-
TGCGCCAGCAGCTTGGCCCCAAGTAACACCGGGGAGCTGTTTTTT
CASSLAPSNTGELFF
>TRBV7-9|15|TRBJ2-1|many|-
TGTGCCAGCAACCCCGGGCGGGAAACCTACAATGAGCAGTTCTTC
CASNPGRETYNEQFF
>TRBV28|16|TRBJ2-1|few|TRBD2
TGTGCCAGCAGCACTGGGGAGGGGAGCTCCTACAATGAGCAGTTCTTC
CASSTGEGSSYNEQFF
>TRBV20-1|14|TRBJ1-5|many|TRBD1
TGCAGTGCTTCCCAGGGGACAGGCAATCAGCCCCAGCATTTT
CSASQGTGNQPQHF
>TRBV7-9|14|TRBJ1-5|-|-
TGTGCCAGCAGCCCGGACAGCAGCAATCAGCCCCAGCATTTT
CASSPDSSNQPQHF
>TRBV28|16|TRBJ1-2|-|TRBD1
TGTGCCAGCAAGTACAGGGGCCAATTAGCTAACTATGGCTACACCTTC
CASKYRGQLANYGYTF
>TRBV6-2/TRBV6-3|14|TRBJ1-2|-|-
TGTGCCAGCAGTTACGGAGCAGGCCACTATGGCTACACCTTC
CASSYGAGHYGYTF
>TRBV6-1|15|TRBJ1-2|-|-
TGTGCCAGCAGTACCCTTGAGACAGTCTACTATGGCTACACCTTC
CASSTLETVYYGYTF
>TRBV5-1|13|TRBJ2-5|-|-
TGTGCCAGCAGCTCTTTAGGAATAGAGACCCAGTACTTC
CASSSLGIETQYF
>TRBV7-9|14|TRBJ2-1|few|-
TGTGCCAGCAGCTTCGGGACTGGCTACAATGAGCAGTTCTTC
CASSFGTGYNEQFF
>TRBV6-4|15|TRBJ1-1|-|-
TGTGCCAGCAGTGGTGGTGGGACAATGAACACTGAAGCTTTCTTT
CASSGGGTMNTEAFF
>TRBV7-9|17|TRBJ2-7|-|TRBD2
TGTGCCAGCAGCCTGGACAGGGGACTAGCGGCTTCCTACGAGCAGTACTTC
CASSLDRGLAASYEQYF
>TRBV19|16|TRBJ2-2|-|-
TGTGCCAGTAGCCCTTCCGGGACGGCAAACACCGGGGAGCTGTTTTTT
CASSPSGTANTGELFF
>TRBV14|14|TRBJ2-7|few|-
TGTGCCAGCAGCCAGACCCCACCAGGAGACGAGCAGTACTTC
CASSQTPPGDEQYF
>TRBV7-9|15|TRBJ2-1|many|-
TGTGCCAGCAGCTTAGGGAGCTTCTCCTACAATGAGCAGTTCTTC
CASSLGSFSYNEQFF
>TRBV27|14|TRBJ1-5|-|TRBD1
TGTGCCAGCACCTTGACAGGGGGCGGTCAGCCCCAGCATTTT
CASTLTGGGQPQHF
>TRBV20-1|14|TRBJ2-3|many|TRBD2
TGCAGTGCTGGCGGACTAGCGGTCACAGATACGCAGTATTTT
CSAGGLAVTDTQYF
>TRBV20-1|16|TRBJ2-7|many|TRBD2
TGCAGTGCTACCGACAGGACTAGCGGGGGGTCTTACGAGCAGTACTTC
CSATDRTSGGSYEQYF
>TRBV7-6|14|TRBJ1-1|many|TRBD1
TGTGCCAGCAGCCTGGGGACAGGGGAAGGTGAAGCTTTCTTT
CASSLGTGEGEAFF
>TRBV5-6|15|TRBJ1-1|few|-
TGTGCCAGCAGCTTGGAACCAGGGATCTCCACTGAAGCTTTCTTT
CASSLEPGISTEAFF
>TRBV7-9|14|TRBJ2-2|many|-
TGTGCCAGCAGCCTCAATCAGGGAACCGGGGAGCTGTTTTTT
CASSLNQGTGELFF
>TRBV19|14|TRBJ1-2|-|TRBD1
TGTGCCAGTAGTACGGACAGGGCCGGCTATGGCTACACCTTC
CASSTDRAGYGYTF
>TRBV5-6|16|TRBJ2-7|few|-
TGTGCCAGCAGCTCCTCGAGGAGAGGGAGTTTCTACGAGCAGTACTTC
CASSSSRRGSFYEQYF
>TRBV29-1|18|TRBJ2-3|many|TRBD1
TGCAGCGTTGAAGAAATAAGCGGGCCGGGACAGGCCACAGATACGCAGTATTTT
CSVEEISGPGQATDTQYF
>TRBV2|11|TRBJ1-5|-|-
TGTGCCAGCATGCTGACGGAGCCCCAGCATTTT
CASMLTEPQHF
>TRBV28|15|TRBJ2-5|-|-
TGTGCCAGCAAGTCTAGCCTAGGAACGTGGGAGACCCAGTACTTC
CASKSSLGTWETQYF
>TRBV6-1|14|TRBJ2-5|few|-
TGTGCCAGCAGTAGGGACTCCCCCGCCGAGACCCAGTACTTC
CASSRDSPAETQYF